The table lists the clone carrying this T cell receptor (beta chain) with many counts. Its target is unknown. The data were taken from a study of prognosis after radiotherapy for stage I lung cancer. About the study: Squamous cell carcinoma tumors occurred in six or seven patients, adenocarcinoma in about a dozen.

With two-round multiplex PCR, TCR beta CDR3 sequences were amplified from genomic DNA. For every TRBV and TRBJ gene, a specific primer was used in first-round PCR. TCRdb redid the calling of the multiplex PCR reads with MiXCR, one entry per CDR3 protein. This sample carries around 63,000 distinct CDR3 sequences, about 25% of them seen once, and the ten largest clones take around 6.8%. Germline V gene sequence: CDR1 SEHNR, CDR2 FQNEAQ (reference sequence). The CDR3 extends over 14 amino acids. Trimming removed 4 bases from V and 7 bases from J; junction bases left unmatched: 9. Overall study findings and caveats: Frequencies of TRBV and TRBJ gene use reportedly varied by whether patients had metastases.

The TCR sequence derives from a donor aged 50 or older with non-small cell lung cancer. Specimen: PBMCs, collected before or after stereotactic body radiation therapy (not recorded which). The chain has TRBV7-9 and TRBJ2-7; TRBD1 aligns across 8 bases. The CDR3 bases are TGTGCCAGCAGCTGGGGGCAGGGGGCAGAAGAGCAGTACTTC. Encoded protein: CASSWGQGAEEQYF.